The TCR beta chain under discussion was sequenced for a study of T cell responses to AZD1222 COVID-19 vaccine (dated by TCRdb to about 2021). For the wider study: AZD1222 recipients with second doses at about 4 weeks or about 12 weeks were pooled, because spike-specific TCR depth and breadth did not differ between schedules. A total of about 250 trial participants underwent TCR sequencing, of whom nearly 210 had received two doses of AZD1222 and about 25 had received two doses of the MenACWY control vaccine. Trial participants were enrolled into age subgroups of 18-55, 56-69 and 70-plus years, which contained 148, 28 and 57 TCR-sequenced participants, respectively. Study-wide findings and limitations: Conclusions about previously exposed vaccinees are limited because only six or seven AZD1222 recipients were SARS-CoV-2 seropositive at baseline. The 56-69-year group was small, and its depth increase did not reach significance, likely because of low power. Nearly half of unique spike-specific TCRs reportedly recognized epitopes outside regions mutated in the B.1.351 and B.1.1.7 variants. A significant rise in spike-specific TCR breadth and depth was observed after two AZD1222 doses relative to day 0 and relative to MenACWY recipients. The vaccine-associated CD4 TCRs covered the entire spike protein, and the dominant responses fell in regions 160-218 and 743-854. Participants were mostly white British, with more females than males. The authors suggested clonal diversity may have been underestimated. Because no samples from the day 14 peak response were available, repertoires could be characterized only after the peak T cell response.

The CDR3 numbers 16 residues from cysteine through phenylalanine. Only the CDR3 DNA stays, 48 bases, in frame from base 1. The germline V gene supplies CDR1 KGHSH and CDR2 LQKENI. Per the publication, the time point label means: baseline before first vaccination. Vaccinee samples came from UK trials COV001 and COV002, including a single-blind randomized controlled phase 2/3 trial of AZD1222 (ChAdOx1 nCoV-19) in healthy adults. For TCRbeta chain sequencing, PBMC samples were collected from trial participants at day 0 and at day 28 after the second dose. As for this clone: Its antigen specificity is not known. The junction shows a germline mismatch at one end, possibly a read error.

The CDR3 regions of human TCRbeta chains were analyzed by immunosequencing. As for the authors' bioinformatics: TCRs in the repertoires were matched against a reference library of SARS-CoV-2-specific TCRs that had been generated with the MIRA antigen-specificity platform. Breadth was defined as the fraction of unique TCRs that were SARS-CoV-2-associated, and depth was defined as the fraction of total T cells that were SARS-CoV-2-associated. Using the MIRA data, each spike-specific TCR was mapped to the spike region that the TCR reacts to and placed in a CD4 or CD8 class. Log10-transformed breadth and depth values were compared by one-way ANOVA with Sidak's multiple comparisons tests. The clones in this table, taken by TCRdb from immuneACCESS, are in-frame only. Not every clone is retained; where verified, under half of the shortfall comes from an unresolved V gene, and the cause of the rest is unknown. The V and J calls and the clone size are those of that table, but D and trimming were determined from the DNA. Here the sample has 95,000 to 100,000 clones; less than 95% occur a single time. The ten largest account for around 1.3% of the sample.

The source was peripheral blood, collected on day 0 of AZD1222 vaccination. This sequence originates from an adult in good health. The sequence links TRBV18 to TRBJ2-7; TRBD2 is a possible D gene, resting on 6 matching bases. The DNA is as follows: TGCGCCAGCTCACTCTCACGGGGGTTAAGCTCCTACGAGCAGTACTTC. This yields the protein CASSLSRGLSSYEQYF.